This is a list of T cell receptor beta chains from one sample in a study of T cells in Graves' hyperthyroidism and ophthalmopathy. TCRdb ran MiXCR on the multiplex PCR reads and lists one entry per CDR3 protein. The data show about 640,000 distinct CDR3 sequences, with 20% to 25% seen just once and about 34% held by the top ten. Sequenced material: blood. These receptors originate from a man aged 25 to 45 with Graves' ophthalmopathy. The CDR3 runs from the conserved cysteine through the conserved F or W. Each record gives: D gene, V gene, J gene, clone size, CDR3 protein, CDR3 DNA. D genes are given only for firm matches. The size field is filled for only some rows; it gives once, few, many or a size class.

>.|TRBV7-9|TRBJ2-2|.
CASSRRGAGVFGELFF
TGTGCCAGCAGTCGCAGGGGTGCGGGAGTTTTCGGGGAGCTGTTTTTT
>.|TRBV11-2|TRBJ2-3|many
CASSKPASAPWTDTQYF
TGTGCCAGCAGCAAACCGGCTAGCGCGCCTTGGACAGATACGCAGTATTTT
>.|TRBV25-1|TRBJ2-7|.
CASRQGEPYEQYF
TGTGCCAGCAGACAGGGCGAACCCTACGAGCAGTACTTC
>TRBD1|TRBV15|TRBJ2-5|many
CATSSLTGGQETQYF
TGTGCCACCAGCAGTCTGACAGGGGGACAAGAGACCCAGTACTTC
>.|TRBV7-8|TRBJ1-2|.
CASSPSRGSVGGYTF
TGTGCCAGCAGCCCCAGTAGGGGGTCGGTGGGTGGCTACACCTTC
>TRBD2|TRBV7-2|TRBJ2-7|.
CASSLWATSGRPYEQYF
TGTGCCAGCAGCTTATGGGCGACTAGCGGGAGGCCATACGAGCAGTACTTC
>.|TRBV14|TRBJ1-3|few
CASSQEAAIYF
TGTGCCAGCAGCCAAGAAGCAGCCATATATTTT
>.|TRBV28|TRBJ2-3|few
CASRRGAGDTQYF
TGTGCCAGCAGACGGGGGGCGGGGGATACGCAGTATTTT
>.|TRBV11-2|TRBJ2-2|many
CASSPVNTGELFF
TGTGCCAGCAGCCCGGTGAACACCGGGGAGCTGTTTTTT
>.|TRBV28|TRBJ2-1|.
CASSLTNLGEKFF
TGTGCCAGCAGCCTAACTAACCTGGGTGAGAAGTTCTTC
>.|TRBV30|TRBJ1-6|few
CAWSQMSRVYPLHF
TGTGCCTGGAGTCAGATGAGCAGGGTTTATCCCCTCCACTTT
>.|TRBV11-2|TRBJ1-4|few
CASSLAAPSATNEKLFF
TGTGCCAGCAGCTTAGCAGCGCCGAGTGCAACTAATGAAAAACTGTTTTTT
>.|TRBV30|TRBJ1-1|.
CAWSVWGSGLAFF
TGTGCCTGGAGTGTTTGGGGATCAGGGCTGGCTTTCTTT
>.|TRBV3-1|TRBJ2-3|.
CASSQVGGGQYF
TGTGCCAGCAGCCAAGTTGGAGGGGGGCAGTATTTT
>.|TRBV18|TRBJ2-1|.
CASSPPLIDEQFF
TGTGCCAGCTCACCACCTCTAATCGATGAGCAGTTCTTC
>TRBD2|TRBV18|TRBJ2-2|.
CASGIAGRMNTGELFF
TGTGCCAGCGGTATAGCGGGACGAATGAACACCGGGGAGCTGTTTTTT
>.|TRBV2|TRBJ1-2|many
CASSAGQTANYGYTF
TGTGCCAGCAGTGCCGGACAAACAGCTAACTATGGCTACACCTTC
>.|TRBV4-1|TRBJ2-5|.
CASSQVPAGQETQYF
TGCGCCAGCAGCCAAGTCCCAGCGGGTCAAGAGACCCAGTACTTC
>.|TRBV20-1|TRBJ1-1|.
CSATRQRDDTEAFF
TGCAGTGCTACACGACAGCGAGATGACACTGAAGCTTTCTTT
>TRBD1|TRBV6-1|TRBJ1-6|few
CASSLGTGDNSPLHF
TGTGCCAGCAGTCTCGGGACAGGTGATAATTCACCCCTCCACTTT
>TRBD1|TRBV5-1|TRBJ2-7|few
CASSYDRGLGEQYF
TGCGCCAGCAGCTATGACAGGGGGCTCGGCGAGCAGTACTTC
>.|TRBV11-2|TRBJ1-6|few
CASSFGTNSYNSPLHF
TGTGCCAGCAGCTTTGGGACGAACTCCTATAATTCACCCCTCCACTTT
>.|TRBV29-1|TRBJ1-1|few
CSVGGVLNTEAFF
TGCAGCGTCGGAGGGGTGTTGAACACTGAAGCTTTCTTT
>TRBD1|TRBV5-6|TRBJ1-2|.
CASSSTGTAYGYTF
TGTGCCAGCAGCTCCACCGGGACAGCCTATGGCTACACCTTC
>TRBD2|TRBV5-1|TRBJ2-3|many
CASGPRRDGRAPDTQYF
TGCGCCAGCGGCCCGCGAAGAGACGGGAGGGCCCCAGATACGCAGTATTTT
>.|TRBV11-2|TRBJ2-5|many
CASSLGSGVGETQYF
TGTGCCAGCAGCTTAGGATCCGGGGTGGGGGAGACCCAGTACTTC